A selection of T cell receptor beta chains follows, all from one sample in a study of cytomegalovirus exposure and HLA in healthy donors. Data came from immunoSEQ multiplex PCR; TCRdb stores just in-frame clones and leaves some out. The repertoire holds about 130,000 clones, with about 79% as singletons. Sequenced sample: PBMCs. The receptors here all came from a man aged 45-65 years in good health and CMV-seronegative. CDR3s include the opening cysteine and the closing phenylalanine or tryptophan. The D gene is left open where the match is weak. Not every row has a clone size; where given, it reads once, few, many or a size class.

j_call: TRBJ2-1
clone_size: few
v_call: TRBV6-5
cdr3_length: 14
d_call: TRBD2
cdr3_aa: CASRGLADNNEQFF
cdr3_nt: TGTGCCAGCCGGGGACTAGCAGACAACAATGAGCAGTTCTTC

j_call: TRBJ2-7
clone_size: few
v_call: TRBV4-3
cdr3_length: 14
d_call: TRBD1
cdr3_aa: CASSQNDRGYEQYF
cdr3_nt: TGCGCCAGCAGCCAAAACGACAGGGGCTACGAGCAGTACTTC

j_call: TRBJ2-2
clone_size: -
v_call: TRBV4-2
cdr3_length: 15
d_call: -
cdr3_aa: CASSQVQSNTGELFF
cdr3_nt: TGTGCCAGCAGCCAAGTCCAGTCAAACACCGGGGAGCTGTTTTTT

j_call: TRBJ1-1
clone_size: -
v_call: TRBV6-5
cdr3_length: 14
d_call: -
cdr3_aa: CASSYDPRGTEAFF
cdr3_nt: TGTGCCAGCAGTTACGATCCCAGGGGCACTGAAGCTTTCTTT

j_call: TRBJ1-2
clone_size: -
v_call: TRBV25-1
cdr3_length: 13
d_call: TRBD1
cdr3_aa: CASSTQGAGGYTF
cdr3_nt: TGTGCCAGCAGTACACAGGGGGCAGGTGGCTACACCTTC

j_call: TRBJ2-5
clone_size: -
v_call: TRBV11-2
cdr3_length: 13
d_call: -
cdr3_aa: CASSLGGQETQYF
cdr3_nt: TGTGCCAGCAGCTTAGGCGGGCAAGAGACCCAGTACTTC

j_call: TRBJ1-1
clone_size: -
v_call: TRBV27
cdr3_length: 16
d_call: TRBD1
cdr3_aa: CASTPSGGQENTEAFF
cdr3_nt: TGTGCCAGCACCCCCTCCGGGGGACAGGAGAACACTGAAGCTTTCTTT

j_call: TRBJ1-1
clone_size: once
v_call: TRBV19
cdr3_length: 13
d_call: -
cdr3_aa: CASEPDRNTEAFF
cdr3_nt: TGTGCCAGCGAACCCGACAGGAACACTGAAGCTTTCTTT

j_call: TRBJ2-7
clone_size: -
v_call: TRBV4-1
cdr3_length: 17
d_call: TRBD1
cdr3_aa: CASSPGVFRGQTYEQYF
cdr3_nt: TGCGCCAGCAGCCCCGGAGTGTTTCGGGGACAGACCTACGAGCAGTACTTC

j_call: TRBJ2-5
clone_size: -
v_call: TRBV5-1
cdr3_length: 14
d_call: TRBD2
cdr3_aa: CASSLAGGQETQYF
cdr3_nt: TGCGCCAGCAGCTTGGCGGGGGGCCAAGAGACCCAGTACTTC

j_call: TRBJ2-3
clone_size: once
v_call: TRBV30
cdr3_length: 16
d_call: -
cdr3_aa: CAWSVLTSGFADTQYF
cdr3_nt: TGTGCCTGGAGTGTACTAACATCAGGGTTCGCAGATACGCAGTATTTT

j_call: TRBJ2-3
clone_size: -
v_call: TRBV2
cdr3_length: 16
d_call: TRBD1
cdr3_aa: CASSAQQGAITDTQYF
cdr3_nt: TGTGCCAGCAGCGCCCAACAGGGGGCGATCACAGATACGCAGTATTTT

j_call: TRBJ2-2
clone_size: -
v_call: TRBV2
cdr3_length: 16
d_call: -
cdr3_aa: CATSGGSSFATGELFF
cdr3_nt: TGTGCCACCTCTGGGGGCTCCTCCTTTGCCACCGGGGAGCTGTTTTTT